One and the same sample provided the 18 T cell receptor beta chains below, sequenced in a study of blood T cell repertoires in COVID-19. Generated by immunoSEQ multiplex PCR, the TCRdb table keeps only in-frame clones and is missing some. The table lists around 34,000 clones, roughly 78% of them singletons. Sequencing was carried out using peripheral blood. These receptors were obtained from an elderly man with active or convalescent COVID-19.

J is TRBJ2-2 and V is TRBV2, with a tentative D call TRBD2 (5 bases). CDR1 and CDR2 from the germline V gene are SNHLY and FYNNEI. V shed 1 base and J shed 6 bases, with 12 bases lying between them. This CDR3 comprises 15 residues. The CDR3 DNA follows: TGTGCCAGCAGTGAAGAGGTGGCTAGCTCCGGGGAGCTGTTTTTT. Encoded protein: CASSEEVASSGELFF.

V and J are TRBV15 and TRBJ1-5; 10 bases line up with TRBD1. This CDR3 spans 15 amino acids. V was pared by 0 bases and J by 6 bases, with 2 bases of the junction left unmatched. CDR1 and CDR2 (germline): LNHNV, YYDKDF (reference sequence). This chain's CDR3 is CATSREDRGRQPQHF. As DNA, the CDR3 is TGTGCCACCAGCAGAGAAGACAGGGGGCGTCAGCCCCAGCATTTT.

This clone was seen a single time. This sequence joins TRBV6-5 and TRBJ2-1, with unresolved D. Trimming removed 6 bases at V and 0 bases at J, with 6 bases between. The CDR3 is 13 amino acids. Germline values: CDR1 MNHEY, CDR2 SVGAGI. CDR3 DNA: TGTGCCAGCAGCCCCTTCTCCTACAATGAGCAGTTCTTC. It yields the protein CASSPFSYNEQFF.

CDR3 in amino acids: CASRPTLLDSLNYGYTF. The CDR3 DNA is TGTGCCAGCAGACCTACCCTGCTGGACAGCTTAAACTATGGCTACACCTTC. The chain uses TRBV27 and TRBJ1-2, with a tentative D call TRBD1 (6 bases). Germline V gene data show CDR1 as MNHEY and CDR2 as SMNVEV (reference sequence). V was shortened by 6 bases and J by 2 bases, with 22 bases between the two germline ends. There are 17 residues in the CDR3.

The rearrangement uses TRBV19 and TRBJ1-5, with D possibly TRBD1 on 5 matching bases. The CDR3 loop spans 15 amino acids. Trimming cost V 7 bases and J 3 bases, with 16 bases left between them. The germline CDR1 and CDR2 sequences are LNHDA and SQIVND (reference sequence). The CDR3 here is CASKDSRAINQPQHF. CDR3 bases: TGTGCCAGTAAGGATAGCAGGGCCATCAATCAGCCCCAGCATTTT.

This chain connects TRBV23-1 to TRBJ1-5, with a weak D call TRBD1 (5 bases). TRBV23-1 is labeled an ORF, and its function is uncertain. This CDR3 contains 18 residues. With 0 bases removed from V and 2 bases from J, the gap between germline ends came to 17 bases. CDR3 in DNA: TGCGCCAGCAGTCAATCGACGGCGGGGGGAGAAGGCAATCAGCCCCAGCATTTT. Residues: CASSQSTAGGEGNQPQHF.

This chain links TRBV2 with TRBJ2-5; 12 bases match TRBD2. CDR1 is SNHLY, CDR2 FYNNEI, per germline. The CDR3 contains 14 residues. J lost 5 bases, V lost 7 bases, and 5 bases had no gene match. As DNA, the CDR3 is TGTGCCAGCACCACTAGCGGGAGGCGGGAGACCCAGTACTTC. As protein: CASTTSGRRETQYF.

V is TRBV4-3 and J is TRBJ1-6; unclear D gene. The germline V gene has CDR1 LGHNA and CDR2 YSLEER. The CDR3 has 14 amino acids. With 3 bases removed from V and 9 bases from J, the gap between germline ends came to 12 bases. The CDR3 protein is CASSQQGGSSPLHF. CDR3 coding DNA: TGCGCCAGCAGCCAGCAAGGAGGGAGTTCACCCCTCCACTTT.

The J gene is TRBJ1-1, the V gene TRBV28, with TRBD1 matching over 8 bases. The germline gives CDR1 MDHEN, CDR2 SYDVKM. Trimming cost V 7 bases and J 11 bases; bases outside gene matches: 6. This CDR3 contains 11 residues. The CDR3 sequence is CASIQGARAFF. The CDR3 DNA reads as TGTGCCAGCATTCAGGGGGCGAGGGCTTTCTTT. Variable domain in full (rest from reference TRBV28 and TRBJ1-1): DVKVTQSSRYLVKRTGEKVFLECVQDMDHENMFWYRQDPGLGLRLIYFSYDVKMKEKGDIPEGYSVSREKKERFSLILESASTNQTSMYLCASIQGARAFFGQGTRLTVV.

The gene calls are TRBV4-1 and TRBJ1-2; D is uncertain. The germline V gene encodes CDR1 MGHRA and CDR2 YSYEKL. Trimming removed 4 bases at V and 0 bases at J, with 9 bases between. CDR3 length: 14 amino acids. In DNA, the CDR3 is TGCGCCAGCAGCCCGTCTACGGCTAACTATGGCTACACCTTC. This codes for CASSPSTANYGYTF.

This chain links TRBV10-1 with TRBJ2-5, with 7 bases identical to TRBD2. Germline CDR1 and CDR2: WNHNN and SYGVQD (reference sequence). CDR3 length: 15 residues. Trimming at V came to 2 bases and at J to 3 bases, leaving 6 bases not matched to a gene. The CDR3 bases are TGCGCCAGCAGTGAGGCCCCACGGGGGGAAGAGACCCAGTACTTC. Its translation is CASSEAPRGEETQYF.

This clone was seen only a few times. The CDR3 spells CATSAGLAGGGETQYF. The DNA for the CDR3 is TGTGCCACCAGTGCGGGACTAGCGGGAGGTGGGGAGACCCAGTACTTC. The J gene is TRBJ2-5, the V gene TRBV24-1, with 15 bases fitting TRBD2. Germline assignment: CDR1 KGHDR and CDR2 SFDVKD. The CDR3 contains 16 residues. With V trimmed by 5 bases and J by 5 bases, 5 bases remained unmatched.

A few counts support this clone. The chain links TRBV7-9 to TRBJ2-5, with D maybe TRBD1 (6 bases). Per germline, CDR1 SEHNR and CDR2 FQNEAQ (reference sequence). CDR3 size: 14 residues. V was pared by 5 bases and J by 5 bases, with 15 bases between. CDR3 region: CASSQTRQEETQYF. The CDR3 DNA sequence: TGTGCCAGCAGCCAAACCCGACAGGAGGAGACCCAGTACTTC.

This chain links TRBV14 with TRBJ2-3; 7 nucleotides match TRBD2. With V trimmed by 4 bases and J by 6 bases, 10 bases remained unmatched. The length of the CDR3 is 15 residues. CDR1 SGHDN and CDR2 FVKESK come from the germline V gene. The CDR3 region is CASSRGAGVSDTQYF. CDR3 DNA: TGTGCCAGCAGCCGAGGGGCGGGAGTATCTGATACGCAGTATTTT. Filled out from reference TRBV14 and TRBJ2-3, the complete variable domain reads EAGVTQFPSHSVIEKGQTVTLRCDPISGHDNLYWYRRVMGKEIKFLLHFVKESKQDESGMPNNRFLAERTGGTYSTLKVQPAELEDSGVYFCASSRGAGVSDTQYFGPGTRLTVL.

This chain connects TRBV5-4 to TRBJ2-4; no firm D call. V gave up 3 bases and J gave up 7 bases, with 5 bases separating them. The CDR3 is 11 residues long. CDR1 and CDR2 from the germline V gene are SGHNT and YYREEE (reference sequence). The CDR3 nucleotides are TGTGCCAGCAGCTCGGTGAACATTCAGTACTTC. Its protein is CASSSVNIQYF.

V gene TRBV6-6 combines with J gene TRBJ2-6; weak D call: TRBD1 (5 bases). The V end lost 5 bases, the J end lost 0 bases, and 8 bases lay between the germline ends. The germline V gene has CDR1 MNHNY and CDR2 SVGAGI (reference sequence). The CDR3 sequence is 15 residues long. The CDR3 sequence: CASSDSFSGANVLTF. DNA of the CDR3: TGTGCCAGCAGTGACAGCTTCTCTGGGGCCAACGTCCTGACTTTC.

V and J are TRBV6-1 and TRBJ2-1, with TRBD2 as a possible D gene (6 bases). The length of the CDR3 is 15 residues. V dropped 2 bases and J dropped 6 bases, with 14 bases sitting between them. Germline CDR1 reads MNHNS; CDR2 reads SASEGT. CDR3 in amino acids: CASSETGLRINEQFF. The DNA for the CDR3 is TGTGCCAGCAGTGAAACGGGACTTCGCATCAATGAGCAGTTCTTC.

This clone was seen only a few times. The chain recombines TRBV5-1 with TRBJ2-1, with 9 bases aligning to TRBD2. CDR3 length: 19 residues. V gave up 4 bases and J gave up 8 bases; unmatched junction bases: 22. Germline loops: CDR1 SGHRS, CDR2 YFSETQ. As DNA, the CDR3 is TGCGCCAGCAGCCGGGACAGCGGAATACTAGCGGGTCAGACGGATGAGCAGTTCTTC. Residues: CASSRDSGILAGQTDEQFF. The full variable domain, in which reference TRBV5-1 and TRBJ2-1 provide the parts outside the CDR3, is KAGVTQTPRYLIKTRGQQVTLSCSPISGHRSVSWYQQTPGQGLQFLFEYFSETQRNKGNFPGRFSGRQFSNSRSEMNVSTLELGDSALYLCASSRDSGILAGQTDEQFFGPGTRLTVL.